The 16 T cell receptor beta chains reported below all come from one sample, sequenced in a study of blood T cell repertoires in COVID-19. Clones were read by immunoSEQ multiplex PCR, and TCRdb kept only the in-frame ones, dropping some. The sample lists 120,000 or so clones; about 88% were seen once. The specimen sequenced was peripheral blood. The receptors were gathered from a woman aged 80 or over with acute or convalescent COVID-19.

This clone was seen a few times. The chain links TRBV5-1 to TRBJ2-7, with TRBD2 as a possible D gene (6 bases). The germline V and J ends were trimmed by 5 bases and 4 bases, with 19 bases remaining between them. The CDR3 extends over 15 amino acids. The germline V gene has CDR1 SGHRS and CDR2 YFSETQ. The CDR3 bases are TGCGCCAGCAGGGGTGAGTTCGGGAGCGAATACGAGCAGTACTTC. As protein: CASRGEFGSEYEQYF.

The rearrangement uses TRBV2 and TRBJ1-5, with D maybe TRBD1 (5 bases). Trimming shortened V by 4 bases and J by 0 bases, and 10 bases separated the two germline ends. The CDR3 sequence is 15 residues long. Germline values: CDR1 SNHLY, CDR2 FYNNEI. The CDR3, as DNA: TGTGCCAGCAGTGGGGGACTTAATAGCAATCAGCCCCAGCATTTT. Residues: CASSGGLNSNQPQHF.

CDR3 sequence reads: CASSPERMWLLRNEQFF. DNA of the CDR3: TGTGCCAGCAGCCCCGAACGGATGTGGTTACTACGCAATGAGCAGTTCTTC. This chain uses TRBV5-6 with TRBJ2-1; D remains ambiguous. Trimming shortened V by 4 bases and J by 6 bases, and 23 bases separated the two germline ends. CDR1 and CDR2 (germline): SGHDT, YYEEEE. The CDR3 loop spans 17 amino acids.

This clone was recorded only once. V gene TRBV28 combines with J gene TRBJ1-2; D is uncertain. Germline V lookup: CDR1 MDHEN, CDR2 SYDVKM. The V end was cut by 5 bases, the J end by 8 bases, with 24 bases between. The CDR3 is made up of 16 amino acids. The CDR3 spells CASSGGALLYDLGYTF. The CDR3 DNA reads TGTGCCAGCAGTGGAGGAGCCCTACTTTATGATTTGGGCTACACCTTC.

V usage is TRBV3-1 (or the pseudogene TRBV3-2) and J usage is TRBJ2-1; D is possibly TRBD1 (6 bases). CDR1 LGHDT and CDR2 YNNKEL come from the germline V gene (reference sequence). V was clipped by 0 bases and J by 9 bases, with 12 bases between them. The CDR3 extends over 14 amino acids. CDR3 nucleotides: TGTGCCAGCAGCCAAGATGTCAGGGGCGGTGAGCAGTTCTTC. It translates to CASSQDVRGGEQFF.

The sample holds a few counts of this clone. The rearrangement joins TRBV6-1 to TRBJ2-7, with 8 bases aligning to TRBD1. The V gene end was trimmed by 2 bases and the J gene end by 6 bases; junction bases not matched to a gene: 3. The length of the CDR3 is 13 residues. In germline, CDR1 is MNHNS, CDR2 SASEGT. CDR3 loop: CASSEQGASEQYF. The DNA of the CDR3 is TGTGCCAGCAGTGAACAGGGGGCGTCCGAGCAGTACTTC.

This sequence joins TRBV6-1 and TRBJ2-3, with 9 bases that match TRBD1. This CDR3 spans 18 amino acids. The V segment lost 3 bases and the J segment 3 bases; nucleotides outside the gene matches: 13. CDR1 and CDR2 (germline): MNHNS, SASEGT. The CDR3, as DNA: TGTGCCAGCAGTGACCCTATTACTTCCGGACAGGGGACAGATACGCAGTATTTT. Translated, it gives CASSDPITSGQGTDTQYF.

The rearrangement uses TRBV19 and TRBJ1-5; D call uncertain. The CDR3 runs 15 residues. Per germline, CDR1 LNHDA and CDR2 SQIVND (reference sequence). V was pared by 6 bases and J by 2 bases, with 14 bases between. CDR3: CASREEGIGNQPQHF. DNA for the CDR3: TGTGCCAGTAGGGAGGAGGGTATTGGCAATCAGCCCCAGCATTTT.

The chain links TRBV3-1 (or the pseudogene TRBV3-2) to TRBJ1-1; perhaps TRBD1 as D (6 bases). Germline CDR1 is LGHDT and CDR2 is YNNKEL (reference sequence). V dropped 0 bases and J dropped 10 bases, with 21 bases sitting between them. CDR3 length: 16 residues. The CDR3 reads CASSQDPRPGQLVAFF. CDR3 DNA: TGTGCCAGCAGCCAAGACCCACGACCAGGACAGCTTGTAGCTTTCTTT.

The V call is TRBV11-3, the J call TRBJ2-5; a weak D match, TRBD1 (6 bases). The CDR3 is made up of 13 amino acids. Germline assignment: CDR1 SGHNT and CDR2 YENEEA. Trimming took off 5 bases at V and 7 bases at J, with 14 bases between the two ends. The DNA for the CDR3 is TGTGCCAGCAGCCCAAGGACACAGGGGACCCAGTACTTC. This encodes CASSPRTQGTQYF.

This clone appeared a single time. The chain employs TRBV11-2 and TRBJ2-7, with D tentatively TRBD1 (6 bases). Per the germline V gene, CDR1 is SGHAT and CDR2 is FQNNGV. The CDR3 totals 15 residues. V was clipped by 2 bases and J by 0 bases, with 11 bases between them. Here the CDR3 DNA reads TGTGCCAGCAGCTTAAGACAGGCAGACTCCTACGAGCAGTACTTC. It translates to CASSLRQADSYEQYF. Drawing the rest from reference TRBV11-2 and TRBJ2-7, the complete variable domain is EAGVAQSPRYKIIEKRQSVAFWCNPISGHATLYWYQQILGQGPKLLIQFQNNGVVDDSQLPKDRFSAERLKGVDSTLKIQPAKLEDSAVYLCASSLRQADSYEQYFGPGTRLTVT.

The V and J genes are TRBV6-5 and TRBJ1-1, with a tentative D call TRBD1 (6 bases). Trimming shortened V by 4 bases and J by 2 bases, and 14 bases separated the two germline ends. This CDR3 is built from 15 residues. The germline V gene encodes CDR1 MNHEY and CDR2 SVGAGI. The CDR3 here is CASSSRTETNTEAFF. As DNA, the CDR3 is TGTGCCAGCAGTTCTAGGACAGAGACTAACACTGAAGCTTTCTTT.

The sample holds a few counts of this clone. The gene calls are TRBV19 and TRBJ1-6, with D tentatively TRBD1 (6 bases). Trimming took off 6 bases at V and 7 bases at J, with 16 bases between the two ends. Germline V gene data show CDR1 as LNHDA and CDR2 as SQIVND (reference sequence). This CDR3 region has 15 residues. The CDR3 spells CASSRSGVGNSPLHF. The CDR3 nucleotides read TGTGCCAGTAGCCGGTCAGGGGTAGGCAATTCACCCCTCCACTTT.

The rearrangement joins TRBV19 to TRBJ2-7, with D maybe TRBD2 (5 bases). The V gene lost 6 bases and the J gene lost 3 bases, with 18 bases spanning the gap. Germline V gene sequence: CDR1 LNHDA, CDR2 SQIVND (reference sequence). The CDR3 spans 15 residues. The CDR3 protein is CASRLVGSASYEQYF. The DNA of the CDR3 is TGTGCCAGTAGATTGGTCGGTAGCGCGAGCTACGAGCAGTACTTC.

The V gene is TRBV25-1, the J gene TRBJ1-1; D is unresolved. Germline CDR1 MGHDK, CDR2 SYGVNS. V gave up 1 base and J gave up 9 bases, with 9 bases separating them. This CDR3 has 12 residues. The CDR3 sequence is CASSESGRKAFF. CDR3 nucleotide sequence: TGTGCCAGCAGTGAATCAGGCAGGAAAGCTTTCTTT.

Only a few counts were recorded for this clone. The chain employs TRBV4-1 and TRBJ1-1; the D gene is possibly TRBD1 (5 bases). Germline V gene sequence: CDR1 MGHRA, CDR2 YSYEKL. CDR3 length: 15 amino acids. V gave up 1 base and J gave up 3 bases, with 12 bases separating them. CDR3 residues: CASSQVQQADTEAFF. CDR3 nucleotide sequence: TGCGCCAGCAGCCAAGTACAACAGGCGGACACTGAAGCTTTCTTT.